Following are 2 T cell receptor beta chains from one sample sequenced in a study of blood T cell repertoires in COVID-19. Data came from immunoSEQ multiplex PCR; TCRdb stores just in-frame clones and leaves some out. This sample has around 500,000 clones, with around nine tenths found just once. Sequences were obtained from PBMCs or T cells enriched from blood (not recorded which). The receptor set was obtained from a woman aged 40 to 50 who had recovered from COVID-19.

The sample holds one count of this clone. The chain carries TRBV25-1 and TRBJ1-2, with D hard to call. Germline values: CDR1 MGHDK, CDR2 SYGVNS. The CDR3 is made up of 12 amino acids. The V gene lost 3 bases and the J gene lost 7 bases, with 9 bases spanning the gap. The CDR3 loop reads CASSDQSGGYTF. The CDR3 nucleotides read TGTGCCAGCAGTGACCAGAGCGGTGGCTACACCTTC.

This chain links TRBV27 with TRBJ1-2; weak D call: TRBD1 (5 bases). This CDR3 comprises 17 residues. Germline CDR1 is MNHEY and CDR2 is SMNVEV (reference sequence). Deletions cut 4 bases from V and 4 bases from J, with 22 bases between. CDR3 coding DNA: TGTGCCAGCAGTTACTCCCCATCAACCAGGGCCCCCTATGGCTACACCTTC. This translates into CASSYSPSTRAPYGYTF.